This section outlines one T cell receptor (beta chain) sequence together with its context. Antigen: not known. The method was immunoSEQ multiplex PCR; TCRdb's version includes in-frame clones alone and lacks a portion of them. The sample contains around 100,000 clones, 85% of which appear only once. The data are from a study of cytomegalovirus exposure and HLA in healthy donors. Study results and caveats: Cytomegalovirus status was reportedly diagnosed by the classifier with high sensitivity and specificity. Under in vitro conditions, three CMV-associated chains were confirmed as specific for CMV antigens.

V gave up 7 bases and J gave up 5 bases; unmatched junction bases: 8. The CDR3 covers 14 residues. Looked up from germline, CDR1 is MNHNS and CDR2 is SASEGT. The genes are TRBV6-1 and TRBJ2-4; 7 bases map to TRBD1. The sequenced sample consisted of PBMCs. This receptor was obtained from a man aged 18 to 29 in good health and CMV-seropositive. CDR3 residues: CASNTGQVQNIQYF. The CDR3 DNA is TGTGCCAGCAATACCGGACAGGTGCAAAACATTCAGTACTTC.